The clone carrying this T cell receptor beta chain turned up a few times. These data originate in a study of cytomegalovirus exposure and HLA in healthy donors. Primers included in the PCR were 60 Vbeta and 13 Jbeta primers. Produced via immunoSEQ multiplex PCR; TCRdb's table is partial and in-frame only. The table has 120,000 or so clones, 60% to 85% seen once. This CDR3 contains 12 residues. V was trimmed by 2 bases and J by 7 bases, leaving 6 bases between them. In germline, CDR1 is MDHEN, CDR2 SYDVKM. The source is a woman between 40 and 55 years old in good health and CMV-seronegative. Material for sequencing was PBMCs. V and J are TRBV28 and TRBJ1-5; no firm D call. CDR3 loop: CASSLGGQPQHF. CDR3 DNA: TGTGCCAGCAGTTTAGGTGGCCAGCCCCAGCATTTT.